This T cell receptor beta chain came from a study of human T cells and chemical hapten exposure. As concerns this clonotype: Its antigen is unknown.

TCRdb re-called the RACE reads with MiXCR, one entry per CDR3 protein. The table shows roughly 71,000 distinct CDR3 sequences, with 11% occurring only once. The time point denotes: patch test 3, about 24 weeks after DPC sensitization. Treatment reported: therapeutic diphenylcyclopropenone sensitization with weekly scalp DPC. Patients had alopecia, were aged 18 to 70, and were not pregnant. The CDR3 covers 13 residues. Germline CDR1 KGHSH, CDR2 LQKENI. The trim removed 4 bases at V and 4 bases at J, leaving 2 bases unmatched. Findings and caveats of the study: Expanded TCRs were compared with controls, and the expanded TCRs formed significantly more large CDR3 similarity clusters. Expanded TCR counts at PT1 went up together with patch test score, a positive correlation.

The clonotype was recovered from a woman aged 45-59 years with alopecia areata. Some clones in this sample may be carry-over from other donors' samples. The chain employs TRBV18 and TRBJ1-2; 8 bases agree with TRBD1. The specimen comprised whole blood, sampled in connection with sensitization to the hapten diphenylcyclopropenone (DPC). This chain's CDR3 is CASSQDRAYGYTF. The CDR3 DNA reads TGTGCCAGCTCACAGGACAGGGCCTATGGCTACACCTTC.